The 21 T cell receptor beta chains presented below share a single source sample, sequenced in a study of blood T cell repertoires in COVID-19. The repertoire was sequenced with immunoSEQ multiplex PCR; TCRdb's copy has only in-frame clones and lacks some. Here the sample spans under 200,000 clones, roughly 84% being singletons. Specimen: PBMCs or T cells enriched from blood (not recorded which). The origin of the receptors is a woman aged 25 to 39 who had been exposed to COVID-19.

V is TRBV13 and J is TRBJ2-3, with D hard to call. Germline V gene data show CDR1 as PRHDT and CDR2 as FYEKMQ (reference sequence). This CDR3 contains 15 residues. The V end lost 1 base, the J end lost 2 bases, and 10 bases lay between the germline ends. The CDR3 nucleotides read TGTGCCAGCAGCTTAGACGACAACCCCACAGATACGCAGTATTTT. Its protein product is CASSLDDNPTDTQYF.

The V and J genes are TRBV6-2 or TRBV6-3 and TRBJ1-2, with D perhaps matching TRBD1 (6 bases). The CDR3 is 14 amino acids. The V gene lost 6 bases and the J gene lost 2 bases, with 13 bases spanning the gap. Germline V CDR1 and CDR2: MNHEY, SVGEGT. CDR3 sequence: CASSLGQLNYGYTF. In DNA form, the CDR3 reads TGTGCCAGCAGCCTAGGACAGTTGAACTATGGCTACACCTTC.

This clone has a handful of counts. A far larger clone is just one base off, so this is likely a read error. The chain carries TRBV7-9 and TRBJ1-5; TRBD1 matches 10 bases. Per the germline V gene, CDR1 is SEHNR and CDR2 is FQNEAQ (reference sequence). J gave up 0 bases and V 8 bases, and 1 base lay outside the gene matches. The CDR3 runs 14 residues. The CDR3 DNA reads as TGTGCCAGCGGGACAGGGGATAGCAATCAGCCCCAGCATTTT. Translating it yields CASGTGDSNQPQHF.

This rearrangement joins TRBV4-2 to TRBJ2-7; D gene ambiguous. V lost 0 bases, J lost 5 bases, and 8 bases lay in between. Germline values: CDR1 LGHNA, CDR2 YNFKEQ. The CDR3 runs to 13 residues. The CDR3 DNA sequence: TGTGCCAGCAGCCAAGAAATCTCTGACGAGCAGTACTTC. Its translation: CASSQEISDEQYF.

This rearrangement joins TRBV13 to TRBJ2-5, with 7 positions matching TRBD1. CDR1 and CDR2 (germline): PRHDT, FYEKMQ (reference sequence). The CDR3 is made up of 13 amino acids. The V and J ends lost 4 bases and 5 bases, in that order; junction bases with no gene match: 4. The CDR3 spells CASSYLQGETQYF. The CDR3 DNA follows: TGTGCCAGCAGCTACCTACAGGGGGAGACCCAGTACTTC.

The chain links TRBV9 to TRBJ2-1, with D perhaps TRBD1 (5 bases). Deletions cut 0 bases from V and 7 bases from J, with 14 bases between. There are 15 residues in the CDR3. Germline assignment: CDR1 SGDLS and CDR2 YYNGEE. In nucleotides, the CDR3 is TGTGCCAGCAGCGTAGGTGGGGCCCCCCTTAATGAGCAGTTCTTC. This codes for CASSVGGAPLNEQFF.

The chain is built from TRBV5-4 and TRBJ2-3; weak D call: TRBD2 (5 bases). CDR3 length equals 13 residues. Between the trimmed V and J ends, which lost 0 bases and 8 bases, there was a span of 10 bases. The germline gives CDR1 SGHNT, CDR2 YYREEE (reference sequence). The CDR3 DNA sequence: TGTGCCAGCAGCTTGGCCACTCGGGGTACGCAGTATTTT. Protein product: CASSLATRGTQYF.

The chain carries TRBV2 and TRBJ1-5, with 7 positions matching TRBD1. Germline lookup yields CDR1 SNHLY and CDR2 FYNNEI. V lost 1 base and J lost 7; bases outside the gene matches: 7. This CDR3 comprises 15 residues. The CDR3 is CASSEETGPRQPQHF. The CDR3 region has the DNA TGTGCCAGCAGTGAAGAGACAGGGCCTCGGCAGCCCCAGCATTTT.

This chain joins TRBV9 and TRBJ1-5; D may be TRBD1 (5 bases). Trimming pared 3 bases from V and 0 bases from J, leaving 10 bases between. The V gene's germline CDR1 is SGDLS and CDR2 YYNGEE. CDR3 size: 15 residues. The CDR3 here is CASSATAYSNQPQHF. The CDR3 DNA reads TGTGCCAGCAGCGCGACAGCTTATAGCAATCAGCCCCAGCATTTT.

A single count supports this clone. The chain combines TRBV30 with TRBJ1-5; 7 bases map to TRBD1. Looked up from germline, CDR1 is GTSNPN and CDR2 is SVGIG (reference sequence). J lost 0 bases, V lost 4 bases, and 3 bases had no gene match. CDR3 length: 14 residues. The CDR3 DNA reads as TGTGCCTGGAAGACAGGGAATAGCAATCAGCCCCAGCATTTT. Translation: CAWKTGNSNQPQHF.

The chain links TRBV18 to TRBJ2-5; 9 bases agree with TRBD1. CDR3 length: 12 residues. Losses at the gene ends were 7 bases for V and 5 bases for J; bases not matched to a gene: 2. Germline-derived CDR1 and CDR2 are KGHSH and LQKENI. The chain's CDR3 is CASLGQGETQYF. DNA for the CDR3: TGTGCCAGCTTAGGACAGGGGGAGACCCAGTACTTC.

V gene TRBV19 combines with J gene TRBJ1-3; TRBD1 is a possible D gene (5 bases). Between the trimmed V and J ends, which lost 5 bases and 1 base, there was a span of 6 bases. The germline CDR1 and CDR2 sequences are LNHDA and SQIVND (reference sequence). The CDR3 contains 13 residues. The CDR3 bases are TGTGCCAGTAGTCGGGGGTCTGGAAACACCATATATTTT. Its protein product is CASSRGSGNTIYF.

This clone has more than one count but fewer than ten. The rearrangement links TRBV3-1 (or the pseudogene TRBV3-2) to TRBJ2-1, with 8 bases aligning to TRBD2. The J segment lost 1 base and the V segment lost 0 bases, leaving 17 bases of the junction unmatched. Looked up from germline, CDR1 is LGHDT and CDR2 is YNNKEL (reference sequence). The CDR3 runs 21 residues. CDR3 loop: CASSQEGFGAGDYRSYNEQFF. CDR3 nucleotide sequence: TGTGCCAGCAGCCAAGAAGGCTTTGGAGCGGGGGATTATCGGTCCTACAATGAGCAGTTCTTC.

This sequence joins TRBV4-3 and TRBJ1-6, with TRBD1 identical over 9 bases. Germline CDR1 is LGHNA and CDR2 is YSLEER. V shed 1 base and J 9 bases; nucleotides not matched to a gene: 4. The CDR3 covers 15 residues. The CDR3 DNA reads TGCGCCAGCAGCCAAGGGGACAGGGAGGGTTCACCCCTCCACTTT. Amino acid sequence: CASSQGDREGSPLHF.

The chain is built from TRBV5-8 and TRBJ1-2; 11 nucleotides align to TRBD1. The germline V gene encodes CDR1 SGHTS and CDR2 YDEGEE. Losses at the gene ends were 4 bases for V and 6 bases for J; bases not matched to a gene: 5. The CDR3 covers 14 residues. CDR3 nucleotides: TGTGCCAGCAGCCCCGGGACAGGGGGGGATGGCTACACCTTC. This codes for CASSPGTGGDGYTF.

The chain recombines TRBV5-8 with TRBJ2-5, with a possible D match to TRBD2 (6 bases). V lost 5 bases and J lost 4, with 15 bases in between. CDR1 and CDR2 from the germline V gene are SGHTS and YDEGEE. CDR3 length equals 14 residues. The DNA of the CDR3 is TGTGCCAGCAGTCCTGTTCGGGGAGGAGAGACCCAGTACTTC. Protein: CASSPVRGGETQYF.

The CDR3 loop reads CASSEGGQLTPLHF. CDR3 DNA: TGTGCCAGCAGCGAGGGGGGACAGTTGACACCCCTCCACTTT. The chain is built from TRBV9 and TRBJ1-6, with 7 bases that match TRBD1. CDR3 length: 14 residues. The V gene end was trimmed by 3 bases and the J gene end by 11 bases; junction bases not matched to a gene: 8. The V gene's germline CDR1 is SGDLS and CDR2 YYNGEE.

The V gene is TRBV10-1, the J gene TRBJ2-7, with D unresolved. Germline CDR1 WNHNN, CDR2 SYGVQD (reference sequence). V was cut by 2 bases and J by 7 bases, with 15 bases left in between. The CDR3 covers 14 residues. The CDR3 sequence: CASSEVTRPHEQYF. Here the CDR3 DNA reads TGCGCCAGCAGTGAGGTTACCAGGCCCCATGAGCAGTACTTC.

This clone occurred once. This chain links TRBV5-1 with TRBJ1-4; D not certain. Germline V gene sequence: CDR1 SGHRS, CDR2 YFSETQ. Trimming stripped 4 bases from V and 6 bases from J, with 13 bases between. The CDR3 has 14 residues. The CDR3 nucleotides are TGCGCCAGCAGCCCCTTAGGGAGGGATGAAAAACTGTTTTTT. Translating gives CASSPLGRDEKLFF.

This chain joins TRBV2 and TRBJ1-3, with TRBD1 as a possible D gene (6 bases). The germline CDR1 and CDR2 sequences are SNHLY and FYNNEI. CDR3 length: 16 amino acids. Trimming took 4 bases from V and 0 from J, leaving 13 bases between them. This CDR3 is CASSVRQADSGNTIYF. The DNA for the CDR3 is TGTGCCAGCAGTGTCAGACAGGCAGACTCTGGAAACACCATATATTTT.

The chain uses TRBV7-9 and TRBJ1-6, with no clear D. V gave up 5 bases and J gave up 8 bases, with 22 bases separating them. Germline V gives CDR1 SEHNR, CDR2 FQNEAQ (reference sequence). CDR3 length: 17 amino acids. CDR3 sequence (DNA): TGTGCCAGCAGCCCCAGACGAACGCTTGGAGAGGATTCACCCCTCCACTTT. It translates to CASSPRRTLGEDSPLHF. Supplemented by reference TRBV7-9 and TRBJ1-6, the full variable domain reads DTGVSQNPRHKITKRGQNVTFRCDPISEHNRLYWYRQTLGQGPEFLTYFQNEAQLEKSRLLSDRFSAERPKGSFSTLEIQRTEQGDSAMYLCASSPRRTLGEDSPLHFGNGTRLTVT.